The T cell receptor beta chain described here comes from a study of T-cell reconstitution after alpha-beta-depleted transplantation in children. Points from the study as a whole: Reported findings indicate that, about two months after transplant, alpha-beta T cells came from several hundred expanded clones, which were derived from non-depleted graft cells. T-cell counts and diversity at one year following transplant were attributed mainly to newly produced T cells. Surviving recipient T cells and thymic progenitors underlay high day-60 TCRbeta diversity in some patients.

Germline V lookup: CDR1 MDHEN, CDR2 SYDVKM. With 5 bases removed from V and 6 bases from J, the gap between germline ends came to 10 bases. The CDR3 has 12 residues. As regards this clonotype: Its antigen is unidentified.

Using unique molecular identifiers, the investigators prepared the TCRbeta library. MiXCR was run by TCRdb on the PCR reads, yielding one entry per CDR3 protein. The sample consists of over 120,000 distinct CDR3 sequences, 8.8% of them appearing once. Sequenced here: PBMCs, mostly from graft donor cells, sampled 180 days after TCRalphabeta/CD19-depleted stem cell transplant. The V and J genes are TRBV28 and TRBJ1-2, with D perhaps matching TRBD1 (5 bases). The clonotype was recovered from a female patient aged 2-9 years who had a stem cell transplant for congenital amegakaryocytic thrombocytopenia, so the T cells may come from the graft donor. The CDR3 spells CASSALGDGYTF. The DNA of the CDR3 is TGTGCCAGCAGTGCTTTGGGGGATGGCTACACCTTC.